This T cell receptor (beta chain) was captured by sequencing in a study of OX40 agonist ivuxolimab in advanced cancers. Deletions cut 0 bases from V and 6 bases from J, with 6 bases between. CDR3 length: 12 amino acids. Germline loops: CDR1 SGHRS, CDR2 YFSETQ. This clone has only a few counts. Profiled with immunoSEQ multiplex PCR; TCRdb holds only in-frame clones, not every one. This sample has about 14,000 clones, with roughly 82% found just once. The chain joins TRBV5-1 to TRBJ1-2; D unclear. This sequence was found in an adult with an advanced solid tumor such as melanoma, head and neck, liver or kidney cancer. Sample: CD4+ or CD8+ T cells sorted from blood, taken in a trial of the OX40 agonist ivuxolimab. The CDR3 spells CASSLEGNGYTF. The CDR3 region has the DNA TGCGCCAGCAGCTTGGAAGGTAATGGCTACACCTTC.